The following is a TCR beta chain sequence with its context. The antigen remains undetermined. The data stem from a study of T cells in Graves' hyperthyroidism and ophthalmopathy. RNA transcripts were the template for amplifying TCR beta CDR3 regions. Carried out on the TCR CDR3, a first-round RT-PCR used the HTBI primer set. TCRdb independently ran MiXCR on the multiplex PCR reads; one entry per CDR3 protein. The repertoire holds around 600,000 distinct CDR3 sequences, roughly 46% seen once, with about 7.7% in the top ten. Findings and limits, study-wide: Also found in blood were most expanded thyroid clonotypes above 0.001. In the analysis, a 13 V-J model separated ophthalmopathy from stable hyperthyroidism.

Together with thyroid ultrasound, orbital computed tomography, serum thyroxine and TRAb, clinical symptoms were used for diagnoses. The sample was peripheral blood or thyroid tissue (not recorded which). The source of this sequence is an adult man with Graves' disease, either hyperthyroidism or ophthalmopathy (not recorded which).

The CDR3 DNA is TGTGCCAGTAGTATGCGGGAGGGGGCTCCGAACACTGAAGCTTTCTTT. Translated, it gives CASSMREGAPNTEAFF. This chain connects TRBV19 to TRBJ1-1; 7 nucleotides match TRBD1. J gave up 1 base and V 3 bases, and 8 bases lay outside the gene matches. Germline loops: CDR1 LNHDA, CDR2 SQIVND (reference sequence). CDR3 length: 16 amino acids. The full variable domain, in which reference TRBV19 and TRBJ1-1 provide the parts outside the CDR3, is DGGITQSPKYLFRKEGQNVTLSCEQNLNHDAMYWYRQDPGQGLRLIYYSQIVNDFQKGDIAEGYSVSREKKESFPLTVTSAQKNPTAFYLCASSMREGAPNTEAFFGQGTRLTVV.